These 16 T cell receptor beta chains originate from one sample sequenced in a study of T cells after yellow fever vaccination. TCRdb re-called the 5' RACE reads through MiXCR, storing one row per CDR3 protein. Of about 310,000 distinct CDR3 sequences in the sample, 3.6% were seen once. This material consisted of PBMCs, taken on the day of the yellow fever booster vaccination. These TCRs come from a man aged 18-30 years who received the YFV17D yellow fever vaccine.

The chain couples TRBV12-3 or TRBV12-4 to TRBJ1-5; D is unclear. The ends were cut back, 4 bases at V and 9 bases at J, with 16 bases in the middle. The CDR3 sequence is 14 residues long. Here the CDR3 reads CASSSGEARRPQHF. The CDR3 region has the DNA TGTGCCAGCAGTTCCGGGGAGGCACGGAGGCCCCAGCATTTT.

In this sample, this clonotype turned up many times. The rearrangement uses TRBV20-1 and TRBJ2-3; D not resolved. Trimming removed 3 bases from V and 2 bases from J, with 9 bases in between. The CDR3 spans 13 residues. CDR1 DFQATT and CDR2 SNEGSKA come from the germline V gene (reference sequence). The CDR3 nucleotides read TGCAGTGCTAGCCAGGACCCCACAGATACGCAGTATTTT. It is translated as CSASQDPTDTQYF.

In its sample, this clonotype was seen many times. V is TRBV12-3 or TRBV12-4 and J is TRBJ2-2, with TRBD2 matching 11 bases. J was trimmed by 3 bases and V by 10 bases; bases with no gene match: 7. The CDR3 spans 15 residues. The CDR3 here is CATTSGGSYTGELFF. The CDR3 coding sequence is TGTGCCACCACTAGCGGGGGCTCCTACACCGGGGAGCTGTTTTTT.

This clonotype was recorded a few times. The chain combines TRBV5-1 with TRBJ2-1, with TRBD2 identical over 10 bases. The length of the CDR3 is 15 residues. Trimming removed 0 bases from V and 5 bases from J; junction bases left unmatched: 2. Germline CDR1 SGHRS, CDR2 YFSETQ. CDR3 DNA sequence: TGCGCCAGCAGCTTGGAAGCGGGGGGGAACAATGAGCAGTTCTTC. Translating it yields CASSLEAGGNNEQFF.

This clonotype was seen a handful of times. DNA of the CDR3: TGCAGTGCTAGAGACCGAACGGGAAACCCCTACGAGCAGTACGTC. This codes for CSARDRTGNPYEQYV. V gene TRBV20-1 combines with J gene TRBJ2-7, with D maybe TRBD2 (5 bases). V lost 0 bases to trimming and J lost 2 bases, with 14 bases between them. CDR1 is DFQATT, CDR2 SNEGSKA, per germline (reference sequence). The CDR3 covers 15 residues.

The table lists this clonotype with many counts. The rearrangement uses TRBV7-9 and TRBJ2-5; D gene ambiguous. Trimming removed 5 bases at V and 5 bases at J, with 12 bases between. This CDR3 comprises 13 residues. From germline, CDR1 is SEHNR and CDR2 FQNEAQ (reference sequence). The CDR3 DNA reads TGTGCCAGCAGCAACGTTGAGGAGGAGACCCAGTACTTC. Translating gives CASSNVEEETQYF.

There are a few counts of this clonotype. The chain uses TRBV7-2 and TRBJ1-6; D unclear. CDR1 is SGHTA and CDR2 is FQGNSA in the germline V gene. Trimming pared 4 bases from V and 0 bases from J, leaving 7 bases between. The CDR3 runs to 15 residues. The CDR3 DNA is TGTGCCAGCAGCTCGGTAAACTCCTATAATTCACCCCTCCACTTT. This sequence encodes CASSSVNSYNSPLHF.

This clonotype was counted between two and nine times. The rearrangement links TRBV2 to TRBJ1-5; no firm D call. The length of the CDR3 is 13 residues. V was clipped by 7 bases and J by 3 bases, with 10 bases between them. Germline lookup yields CDR1 SNHLY and CDR2 FYNNEI. The CDR3 region is CASKSGPNQPQHF. As DNA, the CDR3 is TGTGCCAGCAAATCAGGTCCCAATCAGCCCCAGCATTTT.

This clonotype was observed many times. The rearrangement joins TRBV15 to TRBJ2-4; no clear D gene. The CDR3 has 13 residues. Germline CDR1 is LNHNV and CDR2 is YYDKDF (reference sequence). The V end lost 1 base, the J end lost 6 bases, and 7 bases lay between the germline ends. In nucleotides, the CDR3 is TGTGCCACCAGCAGAGTGAGAGCAAACATTCAGTACTTC. Residues: CATSRVRANIQYF.

This clonotype was detected only a few times. V usage is TRBV14 and J usage is TRBJ2-1; D is ambiguous. CDR3 length: 17 residues. Germline CDR1 reads SGHDN; CDR2 reads FVKESK. V was pared by 4 bases and J by 8 bases, with 24 bases between. The CDR3 region has the DNA TGTGCCAGCAGCCCCACTCGGGCCAGCCGCTTATGGCATGAGCAGTTCTTC. This codes for CASSPTRASRLWHEQFF.

This clonotype was counted ten times or more. The rearrangement uses TRBV7-6 and TRBJ2-7, with D hard to call. The CDR3 extends over 14 amino acids. V was clipped by 4 bases and J by 2 bases, with 12 bases between them. Per the germline V gene, CDR1 is SGHVS and CDR2 is FNYEAQ. The CDR3 here is CASSWGGGPYEQYF. In DNA, the CDR3 is TGTGCCAGCAGCTGGGGTGGCGGACCCTACGAGCAGTACTTC. The full variable domain, with the rest looked up from reference TRBV7-6 and TRBJ2-7, is GAGVSQSPRYKVTKRGQDVALRCDPISGHVSLYWYRQALGQGPEFLTYFNYEAQQDKSGLPNDRFSAERPEGSISTLTIQRTEQRDSAMYRCASSWGGGPYEQYFGPGTRLTVT.

The genes are TRBV7-2 and TRBJ1-5, with D possibly TRBD1 on 5 matching bases. The CDR3 runs 14 residues. The V gene lost 4 bases and the J gene lost 6 bases, with 13 bases spanning the gap. Germline CDR1 reads SGHTA; CDR2 reads FQGNSA. CDR3 DNA sequence: TGTGCCAGCAGCTCCTCATCCGGGGGTCAGCCCCAGCATTTT. This sequence encodes CASSSSSGGQPQHF.

The chain recombines TRBV23-1 with TRBJ1-1; the D is unclear. TRBV23-1 falls under the ORF class, with uncertain function. The CDR3 totals 9 residues. V lost 6 bases and J 9 bases, leaving 5 bases between the germline ends. The DNA of the CDR3 is TGCGCCAGCAGGAAGAAAGCTTTCTTT. Translated, it gives CASRKKAFF.

The rearrangement joins TRBV20-1 to TRBJ2-3, with 10 bases aligning to TRBD2. J gave up 2 bases and V 0 bases, and 14 bases lay outside the gene matches. The CDR3 extends over 19 amino acids. Germline V CDR1 and CDR2: DFQATT, SNEGSKA (reference sequence). This chain's CDR3 is CSARDYRLASGGATDTQYF. The CDR3 nucleotides are TGCAGTGCTAGAGATTATCGTCTGGCGAGCGGGGGGGCCACAGATACGCAGTATTTT.

This clonotype was counted at least ten times. The chain recombines TRBV12-3 or TRBV12-4 with TRBJ2-3; TRBD2 agrees at 11 bases. There are 15 residues in the CDR3. V shed 10 bases, J shed 0 bases, and the junction held 6 bases outside the gene matches. The chain's CDR3 is CATLASGGSTDTQYF. DNA for the CDR3: TGTGCCACCTTAGCTAGCGGGGGGAGCACAGATACGCAGTATTTT.

In its sample, this clonotype was seen many times. This sequence joins TRBV4-3 and TRBJ2-2; D may match TRBD1 or TRBD2 (5 bases each). V was clipped by 9 bases and J by 5 bases, with 16 bases between them. Germline values: CDR1 LGHNA, CDR2 YSLEER. The CDR3 is 14 amino acids. DNA of the CDR3: TGCGCCAGTACCAGGGCCCGGGGAACCGGGGAGCTGTTTTTT. Its protein is CASTRARGTGELFF.